These 27 T cell receptor beta chains came from one sample sequenced in a study of blood T cells in healthy people across ages. Sample-barcoded 5' priming and a J-beta primer mix drove a second PCR of roughly 6 to 12 cycles. MiXCR, applied by TCRdb to the 5' RACE reads, yields one record per CDR3 protein. The table includes about 760,000 distinct CDR3 sequences, 45% to 70% detected once. Specimen: blood. Receptor source: a man aged 35 to 55 in good health.

The rearrangement links TRBV7-2 to TRBJ2-1; 8 nucleotides agree with TRBD2. This CDR3 contains 15 residues. Losses at the gene ends were 3 bases for V and 5 bases for J; bases not matched to a gene: 6. The V gene's germline CDR1 is SGHTA and CDR2 FQGNSA. CDR3 region: CASSFYSGANNEQFF. CDR3 DNA: TGTGCCAGCAGCTTTTATAGCGGGGCCAACAATGAGCAGTTCTTC.

The chain links TRBV29-1 to TRBJ2-1; D remains unclear. CDR3 length equals 12 residues. The germline CDR1 and CDR2 sequences are SQVTM and ANQGSEA. In DNA form, the CDR3 reads TGCACGGTCCAGTTCTCCTACAATGAGCAGTTCTTC. Its translation is CTVQFSYNEQFF.

The chain uses TRBV12-3 or TRBV12-4 and TRBJ2-7; TRBD1 agrees at 8 bases. Losses at the gene ends were 4 bases for V and 12 bases for J; bases not matched to a gene: 14. The CDR3 is 14 amino acids. The CDR3 DNA follows: TGTGCCAGCAGTTGGGGGTTGACAGGGGCCCCAATGTACTTC. It translates to CASSWGLTGAPMYF.

The chain combines TRBV13 with TRBJ1-2; D gene uncertain. Trimming shortened V by 6 bases and J by 6 bases, and 11 bases separated the two germline ends. The CDR3 extends over 12 amino acids. In germline, CDR1 is PRHDT, CDR2 FYEKMQ (reference sequence). In nucleotides, the CDR3 is TGTGCCAGCAGAACCCAAACGGATGGCTACACCTTC. It encodes CASRTQTDGYTF.

The J gene is TRBJ1-2, the V gene TRBV20-1, with D maybe TRBD1 (5 bases). With 0 bases removed from V and 4 bases from J, the gap between germline ends came to 12 bases. Germline V gene lookup returns CDR1 DFQATT and CDR2 SNEGSKA (reference sequence). The CDR3 has 14 residues. The CDR3: CSARENRDLYGYTF. As DNA, the CDR3 is TGCAGTGCTAGAGAAAACCGGGACCTCTATGGCTACACCTTC.

V usage is TRBV7-9 and J usage is TRBJ2-3, with D perhaps being TRBD1 or TRBD2 (6 bases each). Looked up from germline, CDR1 is SEHNR and CDR2 is FQNEAQ (reference sequence). The CDR3 is made up of 15 amino acids. The V end was cut by 4 bases, the J end by 2 bases, with 13 bases between. The CDR3 nucleotides are TGTGCCAGCAGCTCGGGGGCGGAGCTCACAGATACGCAGTATTTT. The encoded protein is CASSSGAELTDTQYF.

The rearrangement uses TRBV6-6 and TRBJ2-5, with no clear D. Germline values: CDR1 MNHNY, CDR2 SVGAGI (reference sequence). Deletions cut 2 bases from V and 3 bases from J, with 7 bases between. The CDR3 is 13 residues long. The CDR3 DNA sequence: TGTGCCAGCAGTTACGTTGTCAAAGAGACCCAGTACTTC. As protein: CASSYVVKETQYF.

The chain recombines TRBV28 with TRBJ2-4, with a possible D match to TRBD2 (6 bases). This CDR3 has 14 amino acids. CDR1 is MDHEN, CDR2 SYDVKM, per germline. V was pared by 6 bases and J by 4 bases, with 13 bases between. The CDR3: CASSPLASKNIQYF. CDR3 in DNA: TGTGCCAGCAGCCCTCTAGCGTCGAAAAACATTCAGTACTTC.

The gene calls are TRBV5-6 and TRBJ2-7, with D possibly called TRBD1 or TRBD2 (5 bases each). Per the germline V gene, CDR1 is SGHDT and CDR2 is YYEEEE. The CDR3 runs 13 residues. The V gene lost 0 bases and the J gene lost 6 bases, with 10 bases spanning the gap. Written as DNA, the CDR3 is TGTGCCAGCAGCTTGGTCGGGGCCTTCGAGCAGTACTTC. Residues: CASSLVGAFEQYF.

The CDR3 coding sequence is TGTGCCAGCAGCCCCGATAGGATGTCCTACGAGCAGTACTTC. It is translated as CASSPDRMSYEQYF. The V gene is TRBV7-3, the J gene TRBJ2-7; D is unresolved. Germline loops: CDR1 SGHTA, CDR2 FQGTGA. This CDR3 comprises 14 residues. Trimming stripped 5 bases from V and 1 base from J, with 12 bases between.

V usage is TRBV5-1 and J usage is TRBJ2-2; 8 bases line up with TRBD1. Per germline, CDR1 SGHRS and CDR2 YFSETQ. V was clipped by 0 bases and J by 6 bases; unmatched bases: 4. The CDR3 consists of 15 residues. CDR3 amino acids: CASSLGQGIPGELFF. The DNA for the CDR3 is TGCGCCAGCAGCTTGGGACAGGGGATACCCGGGGAGCTGTTTTTT.

The chain links TRBV7-9 to TRBJ2-7, with D hard to call. This CDR3 has 14 residues. The V gene lost 10 bases and the J gene lost 1 base, with 17 bases spanning the gap. Germline loops: CDR1 SEHNR, CDR2 FQNEAQ (reference sequence). The DNA for the CDR3 is TGTGCCACCCGGATAGGTCAAAGTTCCTACGAGCAGTACTTC. Residues: CATRIGQSSYEQYF.

The gene calls are TRBV28 and TRBJ1-1; 7 bases match TRBD1. The germline CDR1 and CDR2 sequences are MDHEN and SYDVKM. The J segment lost 4 bases and the V segment lost 5 bases, leaving 4 bases of the junction unmatched. The CDR3 extends over 13 amino acids. The CDR3 sequence is CASSPHRGTEAFF. CDR3 nucleotide sequence: TGTGCCAGCAGTCCTCACAGGGGCACTGAAGCTTTCTTT.

The V gene is TRBV4-1, the J gene TRBJ2-1; no clear D gene. The CDR3 length is 14 residues. Germline V gene sequence: CDR1 MGHRA, CDR2 YSYEKL. The V gene lost 2 bases and the J gene lost 0 bases, with 5 bases spanning the gap. The CDR3 coding sequence is TGCGCCAGCAGCCAAAGCAGCTCCTACAATGAGCAGTTCTTC. The encoded protein is CASSQSSSYNEQFF.

This chain links TRBV10-3 with TRBJ2-6; D unresolved. The ends were cut back, 2 bases at V and 1 base at J, with 6 bases in the middle. The length of the CDR3 is 15 residues. Germline V gives CDR1 ENHRY, CDR2 SYGVKD. In DNA, the CDR3 is TGTGCCATCAGTGAGGCCGGATCTGGGGCCAACGTCCTGACTTTC. It is translated as CAISEAGSGANVLTF.

Ten or more counts support this clonotype. This rearrangement joins TRBV6-5 to TRBJ2-5; TRBD2 matches 10 bases. The V gene end was trimmed by 4 bases and the J gene end by 10 bases; junction bases not matched to a gene: 12. Per the germline V gene, CDR1 is MNHEY and CDR2 is SVGAGI. CDR3 length equals 15 residues. The CDR3 DNA follows: TGTGCCAGCAGTTCCAGCGGGAGGGCCGGAGGAGGCCAGTACTTC. Protein: CASSSSGRAGGGQYF.

The rearrangement links TRBV20-1 to TRBJ1-2, with a possible D match to TRBD1 (5 bases). Trimming took off 5 bases at V and 3 bases at J, with 16 bases between the two ends. CDR1 and CDR2 (germline): DFQATT, SNEGSKA (reference sequence). The CDR3 contains 14 residues. The DNA of the CDR3 is TGCAGTGCTGACTCCCGGGACGCATACTATGGCTACACCTTC. This codes for CSADSRDAYYGYTF.

The genes are TRBV5-1 and TRBJ2-3; 9 nucleotides align to TRBD1. Germline lookup yields CDR1 SGHRS and CDR2 YFSETQ. J lost 5 bases, V lost 4 bases, and 5 bases had no gene match. The CDR3 has 14 residues. The CDR3 sequence: CASSTGTGIDTQYF. CDR3 nucleotides: TGCGCCAGCAGCACAGGGACAGGGATAGATACGCAGTATTTT.

This clonotype has a count of ten or more. The chain employs TRBV2 and TRBJ2-7; TRBD1 matches 7 bases. CDR3 length equals 13 residues. Per the germline V gene, CDR1 is SNHLY and CDR2 is FYNNEI. Trimming at V came to 5 bases and at J to 6 bases, leaving 7 bases not matched to a gene. This chain's CDR3 is CASSRETGFEQYF. The CDR3 region has the DNA TGTGCCAGCAGTAGGGAGACAGGGTTCGAGCAGTACTTC.

This clonotype showed up just a few times. The V call is TRBV3-1, the J call TRBJ2-1, with TRBD2 identical over 9 bases. CDR1 and CDR2 (germline): LGHDT, YNNKEL (reference sequence). V shed 4 bases, J shed 5 bases, and the junction held 3 bases outside the gene matches. The CDR3 has 14 amino acids. CDR3 DNA: TGTGCCAGCAGCCGCGGGGGGGCCGACAATGAGCAGTTCTTC. It translates to CASSRGGADNEQFF.

The table lists this clonotype with a few counts. The chain couples TRBV6-1 to TRBJ2-5; the match to TRBD2 covers 10 bases. This CDR3 is built from 16 residues. Germline CDR1 reads MNHNS; CDR2 reads SASEGT. Germline trimming cut 2 bases from V and 5 bases from J; bases unmatched to any gene: 8. CDR3 loop: CASSETGLAGVETQYF. CDR3 sequence (DNA): TGTGCCAGCAGTGAAACGGGGCTAGCGGGAGTGGAGACCCAGTACTTC.

CDR3 sequence (DNA): TGTGCCAGCAGTTCGACAGGGACCAGCTCCTATAATTCACCCCTCCACTTT. Its protein is CASSSTGTSSYNSPLHF. The chain couples TRBV27 to TRBJ1-6; 7 bases fit TRBD1. Germline V gives CDR1 MNHEY, CDR2 SMNVEV (reference sequence). This CDR3 spans 17 amino acids. V was clipped by 4 bases and J by 0 bases; unmatched bases: 6.

This clonotype turned up a few times. This chain links TRBV29-1 with TRBJ2-5; D possibly uses TRBD1 or TRBD2 (5 bases each). The J call may be faulty, since TRBJ2-7 better matches the DNA end. Germline V gene data show CDR1 as SQVTM and CDR2 as ANQGSEA. This CDR3 has 12 residues. The CDR3 loop reads CSVPGVGGEQYF. CDR3 sequence (DNA): TGCAGCGTTCCCGGAGTTGGGGGCGAGCAGTACTTC.

Only a few counts were recorded for this clonotype. This sequence joins TRBV20-1 and TRBJ2-2, with D maybe TRBD2 (6 bases). The CDR3 is made up of 14 amino acids. CDR1 is DFQATT and CDR2 is SNEGSKA in the germline V gene (reference sequence). V was shortened by 6 bases and J by 8 bases, with 19 bases between the two germline ends. This CDR3 is CSAAPLMAGGELFF. The DNA for the CDR3 is TGCAGTGCCGCCCCCCTAATGGCGGGGGGGGAGCTGTTTTTT.

In nucleotides, the CDR3 is TGTGCCAGCAGTTTGTCCTCTAGGGGCTATGGCTACACCTTC. Residues: CASSLSSRGYGYTF. The rearrangement joins TRBV12-3 or TRBV12-4 to TRBJ1-2; tentatively, D is TRBD1 (5 bases). Trimming removed 3 bases at V and 4 bases at J, with 12 bases between. The CDR3 runs to 14 residues.

This clonotype was counted at least ten times. This chain connects TRBV9 to TRBJ1-6; D is uncertain. Trimming took 1 base from V and 6 from J, leaving 11 bases between them. This CDR3 has 15 residues. Germline assignment: CDR1 SGDLS and CDR2 YYNGEE. This CDR3 reads CASSVNDGPNSPLHF. DNA for the CDR3: TGTGCCAGCAGCGTAAACGACGGACCTAATTCACCCCTCCACTTT.

This clonotype appeared a few times. The J gene is TRBJ2-7, the V gene TRBV5-1; D is undetermined. This CDR3 comprises 13 residues. The V end lost 2 bases, the J end lost 3 bases, and 9 bases lay between the germline ends. CDR1 is SGHRS and CDR2 is YFSETQ in the germline V gene. The CDR3 sequence: CASSFDTIYEQYF. DNA for the CDR3: TGCGCCAGCAGCTTTGATACAATCTACGAGCAGTACTTC. Full variable domain (remainder filled in from reference TRBV5-1 and TRBJ2-7): KAGVTQTPRYLIKTRGQQVTLSCSPISGHRSVSWYQQTPGQGLQFLFEYFSETQRNKGNFPGRFSGRQFSNSRSEMNVSTLELGDSALYLCASSFDTIYEQYFGPGTRLTVT.